This T cell receptor (beta chain) comes out of a study of shared clonotypes between healthy human individuals. Unsorted PBMC DNA went through sequencing on ten immunoSEQ deep assay plates. Only in-frame clones appear in the TCRdb table, and some are missing; sequencing was by immunoSEQ multiplex PCR. This table holds some 490,000 clones, approximately 84% found once. V lost 3 bases and J 2 bases, leaving 9 bases between the germline ends. The germline CDR1 and CDR2 sequences are SGHRS and YFSETQ. The CDR3 spans 13 residues. The chain is built from TRBV5-1 and TRBJ2-7; D is uncertain. Sequencing was done on a sample of PBMCs. This sequence was found in a woman in her forties in good health. Some clones in this sample may be carry-over from other donors' samples. CDR3 loop: CASSSPPAYEQYF. The CDR3 DNA is TGCGCCAGCAGCTCCCCTCCAGCCTACGAGCAGTACTTC.